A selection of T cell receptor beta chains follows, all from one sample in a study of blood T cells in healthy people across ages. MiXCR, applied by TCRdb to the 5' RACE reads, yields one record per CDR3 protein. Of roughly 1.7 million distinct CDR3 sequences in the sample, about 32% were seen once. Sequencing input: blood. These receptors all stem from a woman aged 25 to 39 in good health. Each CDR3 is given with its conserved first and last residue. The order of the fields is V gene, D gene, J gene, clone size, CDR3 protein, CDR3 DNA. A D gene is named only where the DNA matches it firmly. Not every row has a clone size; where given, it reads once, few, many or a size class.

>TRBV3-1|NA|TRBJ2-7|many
CASSPDWISYEQYF
TGTGCCAGCAGCCCGGACTGGATTTCCTACGAGCAGTACTTC
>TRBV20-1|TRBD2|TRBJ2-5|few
CSALPGLAVLQETQYF
TGCAGTGCTTTGCCGGGACTAGCGGTCTTACAAGAGACCCAGTACTTC
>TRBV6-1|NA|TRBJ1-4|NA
CASRPGTKAEKLFF
TGTGCCAGCAGGCCCGGGACCAAGGCTGAAAAACTGTTTTTT
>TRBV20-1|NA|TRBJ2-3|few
CSVGLAVSTDTQYF
TGCAGTGTTGGGCTAGCAGTCAGCACAGATACGCAGTATTTT
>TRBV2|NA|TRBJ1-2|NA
CASIRTASVGYTF
TGTGCCAGCATCCGGACAGCCTCTGTTGGCTACACCTTC
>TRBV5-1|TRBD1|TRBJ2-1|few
CASSSGQGISNEQFF
TGCGCCAGCAGCTCAGGACAGGGGATTTCCAATGAGCAGTTCTTC
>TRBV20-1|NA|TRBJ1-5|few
CSAKLVGSQPQHF
TGCAGTGCTAAACTCGTGGGGTCTCAGCCCCAGCATTTT
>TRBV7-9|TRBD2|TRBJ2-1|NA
CASSHGTLAGTYNEQFF
TGTGCCAGCAGCCACGGAACCCTAGCGGGAACTTACAATGAGCAGTTCTTC
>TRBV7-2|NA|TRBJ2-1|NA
CASSLRGQRGEQFF
TGTGCCAGCAGCTTAAGGGGCCAACGGGGTGAGCAGTTCTTC
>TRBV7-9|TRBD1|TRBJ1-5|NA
CASSSTGTRNQPQHF
TGTGCCAGCAGCTCGACAGGGACGCGCAATCAGCCCCAGCATTTT
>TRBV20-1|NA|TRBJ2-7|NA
CSARFPLEQYF
TGCAGTGCTAGGTTTCCCCTGGAGCAGTACTTC
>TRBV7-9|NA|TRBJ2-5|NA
CASSFGGRVETQYF
TGTGCCAGCAGCTTCGGGGGGCGAGTCGAGACCCAGTACTTC
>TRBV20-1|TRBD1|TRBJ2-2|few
CSARGQGSWTGELFF
TGCAGTGCTAGAGGACAGGGTAGTTGGACCGGGGAGCTGTTTTTT
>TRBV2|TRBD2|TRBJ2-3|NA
CASSGGGGYTDTQYF
TGTGCCAGCAGTGGAGGCGGGGGGTACACAGATACGCAGTATTTT